Below are 14 T cell receptor beta chains sequenced from a single sample in a study of identical twins. TCRdb reprocessed the 5' RACE reads with MiXCR, giving one entry per CDR3 protein. The top ten hold over 2.5% of the sample, which has roughly 480,000 distinct CDR3 sequences, 20% to 25% seen once. These data were also reused for a study on T cells expressing NK-cell markers.

The sample comprised CD4+ T cells sorted from blood. The receptor set was obtained from a woman under 30 in good health.

The chain combines TRBV6-5 with TRBJ1-3; D is unclear. Trimming pared 4 bases from V and 0 bases from J, leaving 7 bases between. This CDR3 has 14 residues. From germline, CDR1 is MNHEY and CDR2 SVGAGI. CDR3 amino acids: CASSSLSSGNTIYF. The CDR3, as DNA: TGTGCCAGCAGTTCACTGTCCTCTGGAAACACCATATATTTT.

This clonotype showed up just a few times. The J gene is TRBJ2-2, the V gene TRBV6-1; possibly TRBD1 or TRBD2 for D (5 bases each). This CDR3 has 13 residues. With 7 bases removed from V and 1 base from J, the gap between germline ends came to 7 bases. Looked up from germline, CDR1 is MNHNS and CDR2 is SASEGT. This CDR3 is CASMGVNTGELFF. The CDR3 DNA is TGTGCCAGCATGGGGGTGAACACCGGGGAGCTGTTTTTT.

V gene TRBV4-3 combines with J gene TRBJ2-1; the match to TRBD1 covers 9 bases. Germline CDR1 and CDR2: LGHNA and YSLEER. There are 17 residues in the CDR3. J was trimmed by 4 bases and V by 4 bases; bases with no gene match: 11. CDR3 in DNA: TGCGCCAGCAGCCCGGGGTCCGGGACAGGGAATTACAATGAGCAGTTCTTC. It translates to CASSPGSGTGNYNEQFF.

The rearrangement joins TRBV9 to TRBJ2-5; TRBD1 agrees at 10 bases. Germline CDR1 is SGDLS and CDR2 is YYNGEE. This CDR3 is 15 amino acids long. Germline trimming cut 3 bases from V and 3 bases from J; bases unmatched to any gene: 5. CDR3 DNA: TGTGCCAGCAGCGAATCCGGGACAGGGGAAGAGACCCAGTACTTC. Protein: CASSESGTGEETQYF.

The DNA of the CDR3 is TGTGCCAGCAGCAAGCCAGGGTGCCGCTCCTACAATGAGCAGTTCTTC. Protein sequence: CASSKPGCRSYNEQFF. The gene calls are TRBV21-1 and TRBJ2-1; the D call TRBD1 from the table was never checked on the DNA. TRBV21-1 is shown as a pseudogene. The CDR3 extends over 16 amino acids.

The chain joins TRBV6-4 to TRBJ2-6; D remains unclear. CDR1 and CDR2 (germline): MRHNA, SNTAGT. The V end lost 3 bases, the J end lost 0 bases, and 9 bases lay between the germline ends. The CDR3 is 16 amino acids. The CDR3 protein is CASSEQPSSGANVLTF. As DNA, the CDR3 is TGTGCCAGCAGTGAACAGCCGAGCTCTGGGGCCAACGTCCTGACTTTC.

The chain carries TRBV7-3 and TRBJ2-1, with unresolved D. The germline gives CDR1 SGHTA, CDR2 FQGTGA. The V end lost 6 bases, the J end lost 2 bases, and 11 bases lay between the germline ends. This CDR3 spans 14 amino acids. The CDR3 protein is CASSSGSPYNEQFF. The CDR3 DNA is TGTGCCAGCAGTTCCGGGTCGCCCTACAATGAGCAGTTCTTC.

This rearrangement joins TRBV25-1 to TRBJ2-1; D remains unclear. The V end lost 5 bases, the J end lost 10 bases, and 9 bases lay between the germline ends. The CDR3 has 11 residues. Germline CDR1 MGHDK, CDR2 SYGVNS. The CDR3 loop is CASSPEGEQFF. Written as DNA, the CDR3 is TGTGCCAGCAGTCCCGAAGGGGAGCAGTTCTTC.

This clonotype was seen a handful of times. The V call is TRBV2, the J call TRBJ2-7; D unclear. V gave up 9 bases and J gave up 3 bases, with 15 bases separating them. The CDR3 covers 13 residues. Germline CDR1 reads SNHLY; CDR2 reads FYNNEI. Here the CDR3 reads CASIAPSYYEQYF. Written as DNA, the CDR3 is TGTGCCAGTATTGCACCCTCCTACTACGAGCAGTACTTC.

There are a few counts of this clonotype. The J gene is TRBJ2-2, the V gene TRBV20-1, with 8 bases lining up with TRBD1. The junction had 7 bases not matched to a gene; V was cut back by 6 bases and J by 7 bases. Germline CDR1 is DFQATT and CDR2 is SNEGSKA (reference sequence). The CDR3 is made up of 13 amino acids. The CDR3, as DNA: TGCAGTGCCCAAAAGACAGGGGTCGGGGAGCTGTTTTTT. It is translated as CSAQKTGVGELFF.

This clonotype was recorded a few times. This chain links TRBV18 with TRBJ2-7; 11 bases map to TRBD1. V gave up 1 base and J gave up 3 bases; unmatched junction bases: 2. The CDR3 is 15 amino acids. CDR1 is KGHSH and CDR2 is LQKENI in the germline V gene. The CDR3 sequence: CASSPRGTGGYEQYF. The CDR3 DNA follows: TGTGCCAGCTCACCACGAGGGACAGGGGGCTACGAGCAGTACTTC.

V usage is TRBV6-2 or TRBV6-3 and J usage is TRBJ2-6; D possibly corresponds to TRBD1 (5 bases). The CDR3 has 17 amino acids. V lost 0 bases and J lost 2, with 11 bases in between. Germline V gene sequence: CDR1 MNHEY, CDR2 SVGEGT. The CDR3 loop reads CASSYSIVGPGANVLTF. The CDR3 DNA reads TGTGCCAGCAGTTACTCGATTGTGGGGCCTGGGGCCAACGTCCTGACTTTC.

This clonotype appeared a few times. The chain links TRBV12-3 or TRBV12-4 to TRBJ1-6; perhaps TRBD1 as D (6 bases). Trimming shortened V by 1 base and J by 5 bases, and 12 bases separated the two germline ends. CDR3 length equals 16 residues. The CDR3 DNA reads TGTGCCAGCAGTTTAGGTACAGGGCGAAATAATTCACCCCTCCACTTT. Residues: CASSLGTGRNNSPLHF.

This clonotype has more than one count but fewer than ten. The genes are TRBV6-1 and TRBJ2-1, with TRBD1 as a possible D gene (6 bases). Germline values: CDR1 MNHNS, CDR2 SASEGT. V was trimmed by 6 bases and J by 3 bases, leaving 12 bases between them. The CDR3 spans 14 residues. The CDR3 DNA follows: TGTGCCAGCAGGGACAGCCAGTTCTACAATGAGCAGTTCTTC. It translates to CASRDSQFYNEQFF.